The 27 T cell receptor beta chains given below trace back to one sample, sequenced in a study of T cells after yellow fever vaccination. TCRdb reprocessed the 5' RACE reads via MiXCR and lists one record per CDR3 protein. The sample lists 250,000 to 400,000 distinct CDR3 sequences, about 4% occurring once. Sequencing used PBMCs, obtained 5 days after the yellow fever booster vaccination. The receptors derive from a man aged 18 to 29 who received the YFV17D yellow fever vaccine.

The CDR3 DNA is TGTGCCAGCAGCCTTGGGGACGCTTACAATGAGCAGTTCTTC. Translation: CASSLGDAYNEQFF. J is TRBJ2-1 and V is TRBV5-6; D possibly matches TRBD1 or TRBD2 (5 bases each). Germline CDR1 reads SGHDT; CDR2 reads YYEEEE. The CDR3 totals 14 residues. Trimming removed 4 bases from V and 4 bases from J, with 12 bases in between. The full variable domain, completed using reference TRBV5-6 and TRBJ2-1, is DAGVTQSPTHLIKTRGQQVTLRCSPKSGHDTVSWYQQALGQGPQFIFQYYEEEERQRGNFPDRFSGHQFPNYSSELNVNALLLGDSALYLCASSLGDAYNEQFFGPGTRLTVL.

Ten or more counts support this clonotype. The chain employs TRBV7-9 and TRBJ2-7; D uncertain. Trimming took 3 bases from V and 2 from J, leaving 5 bases between them. Germline CDR1 SEHNR, CDR2 FQNEAQ (reference sequence). This CDR3 comprises 12 residues. As DNA, the CDR3 is TGTGCCAGCAGCTTTGGGGCCTACGAGCAGTACGTC. It is translated as CASSFGAYEQYV.

This clonotype was picked up many times. The chain employs TRBV5-6 and TRBJ1-2; D not resolved. Germline lookup yields CDR1 SGHDT and CDR2 YYEEEE. Trimming pared 0 bases from V and 6 bases from J, leaving 6 bases between. The CDR3 totals 12 residues. The CDR3 is CASSLDRNGYTF. The CDR3 nucleotides read TGTGCCAGCAGCTTGGACAGAAATGGCTACACCTTC.

This clonotype was observed a handful of times. V is TRBV20-1 and J is TRBJ1-1; possibly TRBD1 for D (5 bases). The CDR3 extends over 14 amino acids. Germline CDR1 reads DFQATT; CDR2 reads SNEGSKA (reference sequence). Trimming left V 2 bases short and J 6 bases short, with 16 bases between. In DNA form, the CDR3 reads TGCAGTGCTAGACCCGGGACCAATATCGCTGAAGCTTTCTTT. Amino acids: CSARPGTNIAEAFF.

V is TRBV7-6 and J is TRBJ2-4; D not resolved. The germline CDR1 and CDR2 sequences are SGHVS and FNYEAQ. This CDR3 spans 13 amino acids. The ends were cut back, 5 bases at V and 5 bases at J, with 10 bases in the middle. CDR3 bases: TGTGCCAGCAGCCTCGGCCCCGAAAACATTCAGTACTTC. It encodes CASSLGPENIQYF.

The chain combines TRBV28 with TRBJ2-7; TRBD1 agrees at 9 bases. J was trimmed by 3 bases and V by 6 bases; bases with no gene match: 9. Germline values: CDR1 MDHEN, CDR2 SYDVKM. The CDR3 length is 15 residues. For the CDR3, the DNA is TGTGCCAGCAGCCCCGGGACAGGGAGGAACTACGAGCAGTACGTC. Translation gives CASSPGTGRNYEQYV.

This clonotype was counted between two and nine times. V gene TRBV5-1 combines with J gene TRBJ2-2, with D maybe TRBD1 (5 bases). Deletions cut 1 base from V and 4 bases from J, with 23 bases between. The germline V gene has CDR1 SGHRS and CDR2 YFSETQ. The CDR3 has 19 amino acids. The CDR3 loop is CASSLRSIGGRAITGELFF. CDR3 DNA: TGCGCCAGCAGCTTGAGATCGATCGGTGGCAGGGCCATCACCGGGGAGCTGTTTTTT.

This clonotype was observed a handful of times. The chain employs TRBV4-3 and TRBJ2-6; D remains unclear. The V gene lost 6 bases and the J gene lost 1 base, with 4 bases spanning the gap. The CDR3 runs to 13 residues. Germline-derived CDR1 and CDR2 are LGHNA and YSLEER. For the CDR3, the DNA is TGCGCCAGCAGTACTTCTGGGGCCAACGTCCTGACTTTC. It codes for CASSTSGANVLTF.

This clonotype was seen at least ten times. The CDR3: CASSLWSLRQDLNTGELFF. The CDR3 nucleotides are TGTGCCAGCAGTTTATGGAGTTTAAGACAGGATCTTAACACCGGGGAGCTGTTTTTT. V gene TRBV28 combines with J gene TRBJ2-2, with D perhaps matching TRBD1 (6 bases). V was trimmed by 0 bases and J by 2 bases, leaving 19 bases between them. Germline CDR1 and CDR2: MDHEN and SYDVKM. CDR3 length: 19 residues.

The sample holds a few counts of this clonotype. This chain joins TRBV5-6 and TRBJ1-2, with D unclear. Trimming stripped 4 bases from V and 4 bases from J, with 17 bases between. The CDR3 has 15 residues. The germline V gene encodes CDR1 SGHDT and CDR2 YYEEEE. DNA of the CDR3: TGTGCCAGCAGCCCGCGGACCCTGATGGGCTATGGCTACACCTTC. Its translation is CASSPRTLMGYGYTF.

V usage is TRBV4-1 and J usage is TRBJ2-3; 9 bases align to TRBD2. CDR3 length equals 19 residues. Looked up from germline, CDR1 is MGHRA and CDR2 is YSYEKL. The V gene end was trimmed by 4 bases and the J gene end by 2 bases; junction bases not matched to a gene: 16. The DNA of the CDR3 is TGCGCCAGCAGCCCGCCCGGCGACCTAGCGGGGACCGACACAGATACGCAGTATTTT. Translating gives CASSPPGDLAGTDTDTQYF.

The V and J genes are TRBV29-1 and TRBJ2-1; 10 bases match TRBD2. The CDR3 totals 14 residues. CDR1 and CDR2 from the germline V gene are SQVTM and ANQGSEA. The junction had 12 bases not matched to a gene; V was cut back by 7 bases and J by 9 bases. The CDR3 here is CSGQASGGVGEQFF. CDR3 in DNA: TGCAGCGGTCAAGCTAGCGGGGGAGTAGGTGAGCAGTTCTTC.

The V and J genes are TRBV7-3 and TRBJ2-3, with 9 nucleotides matching TRBD1. CDR1 is SGHTA and CDR2 is FQGTGA in the germline V gene. Trimming at V came to 2 bases and at J to 2 bases, leaving 5 bases not matched to a gene. This CDR3 has 16 residues. The CDR3 reads CASSLSGTGTTDTQYF. The CDR3 DNA reads TGTGCCAGCAGCTTATCTGGGACAGGGACCACAGATACGCAGTATTTT.

The chain couples TRBV28 to TRBJ1-5; D call uncertain. CDR1 MDHEN and CDR2 SYDVKM come from the germline V gene. CDR3 length: 12 residues. Trimming stripped 7 bases from V and 7 bases from J, with 11 bases between. The CDR3: CASIGSGQPQHF. The DNA of the CDR3 is TGTGCCAGCATAGGGTCTGGCCAGCCCCAGCATTTT.

At least ten counts were recorded for this clonotype. V gene TRBV10-3 combines with J gene TRBJ2-2; D is uncertain. Germline V gene sequence: CDR1 ENHRY, CDR2 SYGVKD. The CDR3 is 14 residues long. The V end was cut by 1 base, the J end by 1 base, with 4 bases between. The CDR3 here is CAISEWQNTGELFF. The CDR3 region has the DNA TGTGCCATCAGTGAGTGGCAGAACACCGGGGAGCTGTTTTTT.

This clonotype was seen a handful of times. V and J are TRBV7-3 and TRBJ2-1; the D gene could be TRBD1 or TRBD2 (5 bases each). The V and J ends lost 5 bases and 3 bases respectively, with 11 bases between them. The CDR3 has 14 amino acids. Per germline, CDR1 SGHTA and CDR2 FQGTGA. As DNA, the CDR3 is TGTGCCAGCAGCACCGAGGGGAACTACAATGAGCAGTTCTTC. This translates into CASSTEGNYNEQFF. The variable domain in full, with the rest retrieved from reference TRBV7-3 and TRBJ2-1, is GAGVSQTPSNKVTEKGKYVELRCDPISGHTALYWYRQSLGQGPEFLIYFQGTGAADDSGLPNDRFFAVRPEGSVSTLKIQRTERGDSAVYLCASSTEGNYNEQFFGPGTRLTVL.

This clonotype has a count of ten or more. The genes are TRBV7-6 and TRBJ2-7, with 9 bases aligning to TRBD1. The germline V gene encodes CDR1 SGHVS and CDR2 FNYEAQ. J lost 2 bases, V lost 8 bases, and 7 bases had no gene match. The CDR3 covers 14 residues. The CDR3 reads CASSTGTGPYEQYF. The CDR3 coding sequence is TGTGCCAGCTCAACCGGGACAGGGCCCTACGAGCAGTACTTC.

The chain links TRBV6-2 or TRBV6-3 to TRBJ1-5, with TRBD1 identical over 7 bases. The trim removed 6 bases at V and 7 bases at J, leaving 6 bases unmatched. The length of the CDR3 is 13 residues. Germline loops: CDR1 MNHEY, CDR2 SVGEGT. CDR3 sequence reads: CASSLTGSQPQHF. CDR3 sequence (DNA): TGTGCCAGCAGCCTGACAGGGTCCCAGCCCCAGCATTTT.

This clonotype has a count of ten or more. The rearrangement uses TRBV12-3 or TRBV12-4 and TRBJ1-1; tentatively, D is TRBD1 (6 bases). Trimming removed 7 bases from V and 3 bases from J, with 9 bases in between. The CDR3 is made up of 12 amino acids. As DNA, the CDR3 is TGTGCCAGCACAGGGGCAGACACTGAAGCTTTCTTT. Protein product: CASTGADTEAFF.

The chain combines TRBV7-2 with TRBJ1-2, with a possible D match to TRBD1 (5 bases). Trimming cost V 5 bases and J 4 bases, with 14 bases left between them. Germline V gene lookup returns CDR1 SGHTA and CDR2 FQGNSA. The CDR3 consists of 14 residues. This CDR3 reads CASSPGTSSYGYTF. CDR3 DNA: TGTGCCAGCAGCCCTGGGACTTCCTCCTATGGCTACACCTTC.

The chain carries TRBV19 and TRBJ1-1; tentatively, D is TRBD1 (5 bases). The CDR3 is made up of 18 amino acids. CDR1 is LNHDA, CDR2 SQIVND, per germline (reference sequence). V was trimmed by 6 bases and J by 3 bases, leaving 26 bases between them. CDR3 coding DNA: TGTGCCAGTAGGGAATCCACAGGACACCCCCGGGGAGACACTGAAGCTTTCTTT. This translates into CASRESTGHPRGDTEAFF.

In its sample, this clonotype was seen many times. CDR3 nucleotides: TGCAGCGTCGGGACAGGGGAGGGGAGCGGGGAGCTGTTTTTT. Residues: CSVGTGEGSGELFF. V gene TRBV29-1 combines with J gene TRBJ2-2; 10 bases are shared with TRBD1. The CDR3 loop spans 14 amino acids. V lost 6 bases to trimming and J lost 7 bases; unmatched junction nucleotides: 8. The germline V gene encodes CDR1 SQVTM and CDR2 ANQGSEA.

This clonotype has ten or more counts. This chain connects TRBV3-1 to TRBJ1-6, with D hard to call. Germline assignment: CDR1 LGHDT and CDR2 YNNKEL (reference sequence). Trimming shortened V by 0 bases and J by 7 bases, and 13 bases separated the two germline ends. This CDR3 comprises 16 residues. Here the CDR3 reads CASSQDRMPRNSPLHF. CDR3 bases: TGTGCCAGCAGCCAAGATCGGATGCCGCGGAATTCACCCCTCCACTTT.

This chain connects TRBV10-3 to TRBJ2-2, with D unclear. This CDR3 contains 15 residues. The ends were cut back, 3 bases at V and 2 bases at J, with 10 bases in the middle. From germline, CDR1 is ENHRY and CDR2 SYGVKD. CDR3 protein: CAISEGTANTGELFF. The CDR3 DNA sequence: TGTGCCATCAGTGAAGGAACGGCCAACACCGGGGAGCTGTTTTTT.

The rearrangement uses TRBV7-8 and TRBJ1-5; possible D gene TRBD1, 6 bases. Germline loops: CDR1 SGHVS, CDR2 FQNEAQ. The CDR3 extends over 14 amino acids. V dropped 4 bases and J dropped 4 bases, with 11 bases sitting between them. The DNA for the CDR3 is TGTGCCAGCAGCTCTTACAGGGAGAATCAGCCCCAGCATTTT. The encoded protein is CASSSYRENQPQHF.

This chain uses TRBV6-1 with TRBJ2-5; either TRBD1 or TRBD2 may fit D (5 bases each). Deletions cut 5 bases from V and 3 bases from J, with 16 bases between. The CDR3 covers 15 residues. CDR1 is MNHNS, CDR2 SASEGT, per germline. DNA of the CDR3: TGTGCCAGCAGTTTACGGGACGGCGCCAAAGAGACCCAGTACTTC. The encoded protein is CASSLRDGAKETQYF.

This clonotype was seen at least ten times. Written as DNA, the CDR3 is TGTGCCAGCTCACCAGTCACCACCTACGAGCAGTACTTC. The encoded protein is CASSPVTTYEQYF. The chain combines TRBV18 with TRBJ2-7; D is unclear. The CDR3 has 13 amino acids. Germline-derived CDR1 and CDR2 are KGHSH and LQKENI. Trimming shortened V by 2 bases and J by 2 bases, and 7 bases separated the two germline ends.